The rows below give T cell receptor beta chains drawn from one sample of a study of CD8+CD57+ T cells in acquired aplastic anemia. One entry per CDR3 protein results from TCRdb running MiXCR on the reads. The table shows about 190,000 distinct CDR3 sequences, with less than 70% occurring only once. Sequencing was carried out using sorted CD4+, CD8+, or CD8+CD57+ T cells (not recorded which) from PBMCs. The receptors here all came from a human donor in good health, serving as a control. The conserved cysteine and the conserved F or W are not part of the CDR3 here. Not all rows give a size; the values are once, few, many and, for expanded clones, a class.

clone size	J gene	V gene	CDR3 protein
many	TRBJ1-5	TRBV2	ASGPFQPQH
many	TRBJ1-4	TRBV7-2	ASSSSGTGIEKLF
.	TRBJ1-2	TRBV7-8	ASSLVIGGDYGYT
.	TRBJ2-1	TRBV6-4	ASSDSSGGANEQF
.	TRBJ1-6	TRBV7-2	ASSWGDRLNSPLH
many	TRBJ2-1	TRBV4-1	ASSGQGPYNEQF
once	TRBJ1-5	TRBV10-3	AISESGGQGSNQPQH
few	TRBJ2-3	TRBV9	ASSVEGVSTDTQY
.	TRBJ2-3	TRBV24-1	ATAASGASDTQY
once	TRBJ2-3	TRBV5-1	ASTGPNTDTQY
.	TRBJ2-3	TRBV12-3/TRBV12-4	ASRLGYVGADAQY
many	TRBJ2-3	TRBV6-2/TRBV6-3	ASSSWTSEGTQY
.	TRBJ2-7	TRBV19	ASSIAGTGTYEQY
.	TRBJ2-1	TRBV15	ATSRDRKTPNEQF
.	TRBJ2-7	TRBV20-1	SAQGLASYEQY
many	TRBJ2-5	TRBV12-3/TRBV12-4	ASSLRAVEETQY
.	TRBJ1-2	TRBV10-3	AIPRANYGYT
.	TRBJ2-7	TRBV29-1	SVKVFYEQY
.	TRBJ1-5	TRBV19	ASSFTVKGINQPQH
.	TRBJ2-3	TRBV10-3	ATSPTSGGTDTQY
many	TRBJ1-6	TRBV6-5	ASSYSGQGADYNSPLH
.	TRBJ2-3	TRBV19	ASSPWTEGTDTQY